A selection of T cell receptor beta chains follows, all from one sample in a study of shared clonotypes between healthy human individuals. The assay was immunoSEQ multiplex PCR, and TCRdb's table has in-frame clones only and misses some. The sample shows about 2.2 million clones, 93% of them seen only once. Specimen: naive CD8+ T cells from PBMCs. The origin of the receptors is a man aged 18 to 30 in good health. Some clones in this sample may be carry-over from other donors' samples. Both conserved end residues are part of each CDR3. Fields, in order: clone size, D gene, V gene, J gene, CDR3 protein, CDR3 DNA. The D gene is left open where the match is weak. Rows give clone size only sometimes, using once, few, many, or a class for an expanded clone.

NA,NA,TRBV27,TRBJ2-6,CASSTPTGGVGGANVLTF,TGTGCCAGCAGTACCCCGACAGGTGGCGTGGGTGGGGCCAACGTCCTGACTTTC
NA,TRBD2,TRBV7-3,TRBJ2-3,CASSPPTSGISDTQYF,TGTGCCAGCAGCCCTCCGACTAGCGGGATCTCAGATACGCAGTATTTT
NA,TRBD2,TRBV6-1,TRBJ2-1,CASSGDGRALDEQFF,TGTGCCAGCAGTGGGGACGGGAGGGCCTTGGATGAGCAGTTCTTC
NA,TRBD1,TRBV28,TRBJ2-7,CASRAGTGIGSYEQYF,TGTGCCAGCAGGGCCGGGACAGGGATCGGGTCCTACGAGCAGTACTTC
few,TRBD1,TRBV4-3,TRBJ1-1,CASSHGSTGYTEAFF,TGCGCCAGCAGCCATGGGTCGACAGGGTATACTGAAGCTTTCTTT
NA,NA,TRBV6-5,TRBJ1-5,CASSLRGVGQPQHF,TGTGCCAGCAGTTTGAGAGGGGTAGGGCAGCCCCAGCATTTT
NA,NA,TRBV2,TRBJ2-7,CASSEAESGRAFSYEQYF,TGTGCCAGCAGTGAAGCCGAATCAGGGCGGGCGTTCTCCTACGAGCAGTACTTC
NA,TRBD2,TRBV2,TRBJ2-1,CASRVSGGRGSNEQFF,TGTGCCAGCAGGGTTTCGGGCGGGAGGGGAAGCAATGAGCAGTTCTTC
NA,TRBD2,TRBV18,TRBJ2-3,CASSPTRTSGFTDTQYF,TGTGCCAGCTCACCCACTCGAACTAGCGGGTTCACAGATACGCAGTATTTT
NA,NA,TRBV4-3,TRBJ1-3,CASSQDPPHTLGNTIYF,TGCGCCAGCAGCCAAGATCCCCCACACACCCTAGGAAACACCATATATTTT
few,NA,TRBV14,TRBJ2-7,CASRHTGTYEQYF,TGTGCCAGCAGACACACAGGGACCTACGAGCAGTACTTC
once,TRBD2,TRBV4-1,TRBJ2-3,CASSQGPGGRRADTQYF,TGCGCCAGCAGCCAAGGCCCCGGCGGGAGAAGGGCAGATACGCAGTATTTT
NA,TRBD2,TRBV7-3,TRBJ2-3,CASSVGTSGTDTQYF,TGTGCCAGCAGCGTAGGGACTAGCGGCACAGATACGCAGTATTTT
NA,NA,TRBV15,TRBJ1-2,CATSRDYGGRHYGYTF,TGTGCCACCAGCAGAGACTACGGGGGACGGCACTATGGCTACACCTTC
NA,TRBD1,TRBV10-3,TRBJ1-3,CAISEGFPGTAGNTIYF,TGTGCCATCAGCGAGGGCTTCCCCGGGACAGCCGGAAACACCATATATTTT
once,NA,TRBV30,TRBJ2-1,CAWSPGYNEQFF,TGTGCCTGGAGTCCCGGCTACAATGAGCAGTTCTTC
NA,NA,TRBV5-1,TRBJ2-7,CASSLNPGGQYEQYF,TGCGCCAGCAGCCTTAACCCTGGGGGGCAGTACGAGCAGTACTTC
NA,TRBD2,TRBV2,TRBJ2-1,CASSELSQLAEGYEQFF,TGTGCCAGCAGTGAACTTTCGCAACTAGCGGAGGGGTATGAGCAGTTCTTC
once,TRBD2,TRBV27,TRBJ2-1,CASTHSSGEVSDEQFF,TGTGCCAGCACCCACTCTAGCGGTGAGGTTTCGGATGAGCAGTTCTTC
NA,TRBD1,TRBV10-3,TRBJ2-5,CAISPGQGVRETQYF,TGTGCCATCAGCCCGGGACAGGGAGTAAGGGAGACCCAGTACTTC
NA,NA,TRBV6-1,TRBJ2-1,CASDSGYNEQFF,TGTGCCAGCGACTCAGGCTACAATGAGCAGTTCTTC
NA,TRBD1,TRBV7-9,TRBJ2-7,CASSTGQGLYEQYF,TGTGCCAGCAGCACGGGACAGGGCCTCTACGAGCAGTACTTC
NA,NA,TRBV12-5,TRBJ2-5,CASGLVPDSQETQYF,TGTGCTAGTGGTTTGGTACCGGACAGCCAAGAGACCCAGTACTTC
NA,NA,TRBV7-9,TRBJ2-7,CASSLGSYEQYF,TGTGCCAGCAGCTTGGGATCCTACGAGCAGTACTTC
NA,TRBD2,TRBV7-9,TRBJ2-3,CASSSGRAGTDTQYF,TGTGCCAGCAGCTCCGGGAGGGCAGGCACAGATACGCAGTATTTT
NA,NA,TRBV28,TRBJ1-2,CASSPRPGRLNGYTF,TGTGCCAGCAGTCCACGACCGGGACGGTTGAATGGCTACACCTTC
NA,TRBD1,TRBV4-1,TRBJ1-2,CASSQDPGTVFYGYTF,TGCGCCAGCAGCCAAGATCCGGGGACAGTGTTCTATGGCTACACCTTC
NA,TRBD1,TRBV27,TRBJ2-7,CASSQGVLTASYEQYF,TGTGCCAGCAGCCAGGGGGTGCTCACGGCCTCCTACGAGCAGTACTTC
once,NA,TRBV6-6,TRBJ1-4,CASRATELFF,TGTGCCAGCAGGGCGACTGAACTGTTTTTT
NA,TRBD2,TRBV7-9,TRBJ2-7,CASSFRTSGGGIHEQYF,TGTGCCAGCAGCTTCCGGACTAGCGGGGGAGGGATCCACGAGCAGTACTTC
once,NA,TRBV4-3,TRBJ2-5,CASSQGTLSYQETQYF,TGCGCCAGCAGCCAGGGGACCTTATCGTACCAAGAGACCCAGTACTTC
NA,NA,TRBV19,TRBJ1-5,CASSIWGDGNQPQHF,TGTGCCAGTAGTATTTGGGGGGACGGCAATCAGCCCCAGCATTTT
NA,NA,TRBV4-1,TRBJ2-3,CASSQVGGKDTQYF,TGCGCCAGCAGCCAAGTCGGGGGCAAGGATACGCAGTATTTT
NA,NA,TRBV2,TRBJ2-7,CASFWGFHEQYF,TGTGCCAGCTTTTGGGGCTTCCACGAGCAGTACTTC
NA,NA,TRBV7-6,TRBJ2-7,CASSPGDSPSSYEQYF,TGTGCCAGCAGTCCCGGGGACTCCCCATCCTCCTACGAGCAGTACTTC
NA,NA,TRBV7-3,TRBJ1-1,CASSLTGGVNTEAFF,TGTGCCAGCAGCTTAACGGGAGGGGTTAACACTGAAGCTTTCTTT
NA,NA,TRBV7-6,TRBJ2-3,CASSIGRRRPLDTQYF,TGTGCCAGCAGTATCGGGCGGCGGAGGCCCTTAGATACGCAGTATTTT
once,NA,TRBV27,TRBJ2-3,CASSLSAGTAWDTQYF,TGTGCCAGCAGTTTATCGGCAGGGACTGCCTGGGATACGCAGTATTTT
NA,NA,TRBV29-1,TRBJ2-1,CSVNLRYNEQFF,TGCAGCGTTAACCTGCGATACAATGAGCAGTTCTTC
NA,NA,TRBV5-1,TRBJ1-1,CASFPRGGNTEAFF,TGCGCCAGTTTCCCCCGGGGTGGGAACACTGAAGCTTTCTTT
NA,NA,TRBV28,TRBJ2-1,CASCGIAYNEQFF,TGTGCCAGCTGCGGGATCGCCTACAATGAGCAGTTCTTC